The 14 T cell receptor beta chains listed next were all sequenced from one sample in a study of blood T cell repertoires in COVID-19. Method: immunoSEQ multiplex PCR; TCRdb's copy keeps in-frame clones and lacks some. The repertoire holds around 240,000 clones, with roughly 85% as singletons. Material for sequencing was peripheral blood. These receptors all come from a man aged 35-49 years with acute or convalescent COVID-19.

This rearrangement joins TRBV4-1 to TRBJ1-2, with 10 bases fitting TRBD1. Trimming removed 3 bases from V and 7 bases from J; junction bases left unmatched: 8. Germline values: CDR1 MGHRA, CDR2 YSYEKL. The CDR3 is 15 residues long. The CDR3 DNA sequence: TGCGCCAGCAGCCAGGATGACAGGGGGCGACGTGGCTACACCTTC. The encoded protein is CASSQDDRGRRGYTF.

This clone is a singleton in its sample. The rearrangement uses TRBV30 and TRBJ1-4, with 7 bases lining up with TRBD1. The CDR3 length is 14 residues. Germline lookup yields CDR1 GTSNPN and CDR2 SVGIG (reference sequence). With V trimmed by 5 bases and J by 0 bases, 3 bases remained unmatched. CDR3 nucleotide sequence: TGTGCCTGGCAGGGGGTGGCAACTAATGAAAAACTGTTTTTT. Protein sequence: CAWQGVATNEKLFF.

J is TRBJ2-1 and V is TRBV12-3 or TRBV12-4, with unresolved D. Trimming removed 7 bases at V and 9 bases at J, with 16 bases between. CDR3 size: 13 residues. CDR3 amino acids: CASTLFSHGEQFF. The CDR3, as DNA: TGTGCCAGCACCCTCTTTAGCCACGGTGAGCAGTTCTTC.

V usage is TRBV11-2 and J usage is TRBJ1-2; D remains ambiguous. There are 13 residues in the CDR3. Trimming removed 5 bases at V and 1 base at J, with 8 bases between. Germline V gives CDR1 SGHAT, CDR2 FQNNGV. The DNA of the CDR3 is TGTGCCAGCAGCGCCGCTAGTAACTATGGCTACACCTTC. This gives the protein CASSAASNYGYTF.

The V and J genes are TRBV6-4 and TRBJ2-1; 7 nucleotides align to TRBD2. This CDR3 region has 14 residues. Germline V gene lookup returns CDR1 MRHNA and CDR2 SNTAGT. Trimming removed 5 bases from V and 3 bases from J; junction bases left unmatched: 4. Here the CDR3 DNA reads TGTGCCAGCAGTCCTAGCGGAGACTACAATGAGCAGTTCTTC. Translating it yields CASSPSGDYNEQFF.

The chain couples TRBV18 to TRBJ2-1; no clear D. V gave up 5 bases and J gave up 5 bases, with 10 bases separating them. The CDR3 sequence is 13 residues long. Germline CDR1 reads KGHSH; CDR2 reads LQKENI. The CDR3 region is CASSTETNNEQFF. DNA for the CDR3: TGTGCCAGCTCAACCGAGACAAACAATGAGCAGTTCTTC.

The J gene is TRBJ1-2, the V gene TRBV11-2, with TRBD1 matching 8 bases. Germline CDR1 is SGHAT and CDR2 is FQNNGV. Losses at the gene ends were 1 base for V and 6 bases for J; bases not matched to a gene: 10. The CDR3 is 16 amino acids. The chain's CDR3 is CASSLGGAGGVHGYTF. CDR3 in DNA: TGTGCCAGCAGCTTAGGCGGGGCAGGGGGCGTTCATGGCTACACCTTC.

V gene TRBV7-6 combines with J gene TRBJ1-1, with 9 bases matching TRBD1. CDR1 is SGHVS, CDR2 FNYEAQ, per germline. The CDR3 is made up of 16 amino acids. The J segment lost 3 bases and the V segment lost 4 bases, leaving 9 bases of the junction unmatched. CDR3 nucleotides: TGTGCCAGCAGCTCACCGGGACAGGGTACCGACACTGAAGCTTTCTTT. Its translation is CASSSPGQGTDTEAFF.

The genes are TRBV5-6 and TRBJ1-6; tentatively, D is TRBD1 (6 bases). The germline V and J ends were trimmed by 1 base and 10 bases, with 12 bases remaining between them. Germline V gene data show CDR1 as SGHDT and CDR2 as YYEEEE. This CDR3 contains 14 residues. For the CDR3, the DNA is TGTGCCAGCAGCTTGTACAGGGCGGAGTCACCCCTCCACTTT. This translates into CASSLYRAESPLHF.

The chain joins TRBV4-2 to TRBJ1-3, with 8 bases aligning to TRBD1. Germline trimming cut 1 base from V and 2 bases from J; bases unmatched to any gene: 10. This CDR3 spans 18 amino acids. The V gene's germline CDR1 is LGHNA and CDR2 YNFKEQ. This chain's CDR3 is CASSQGGAGQGTGNTIYF. In DNA form, the CDR3 reads TGTGCCAGCAGCCAAGGGGGGGCTGGACAGGGCACTGGAAACACCATATATTTT.

The gene calls are TRBV7-2 and TRBJ1-1; 9 bases agree with TRBD1. This CDR3 is 14 amino acids long. Germline CDR1 and CDR2: SGHTA and FQGNSA. Trimming took 3 bases from V and 7 from J; bases not matched to a gene: 6. CDR3 region: CASSLGGGQGEAFF. The CDR3 region has the DNA TGTGCCAGCAGCTTGGGCGGGGGACAGGGTGAAGCTTTCTTT.

The chain employs TRBV21-1 and TRBJ2-7; TRBD1 was called by the table and not checked on the DNA. TRBV21-1 counts as a pseudogene. The CDR3 sequence is 16 residues long. This CDR3 reads CASSIAWTDISYEQYF. In DNA form, the CDR3 reads TGTGCCAGCAGCATAGCCTGGACAGACATCTCCTACGAGCAGTACTTC.

V usage is TRBV30 and J usage is TRBJ1-5; no definite D call. V lost 1 base and J lost 0, with 10 bases in between. This CDR3 is 15 amino acids long. The germline gives CDR1 GTSNPN, CDR2 SVGIG (reference sequence). Here the CDR3 reads CAWSAGILSNQPQHF. The CDR3 DNA is TGTGCCTGGAGTGCCGGGATACTTAGCAATCAGCCCCAGCATTTT.

The V and J genes are TRBV11-2 and TRBJ2-4, with 11 bases identical to TRBD1. J lost 1 base, V lost 1 base, and 9 bases had no gene match. Germline CDR1 and CDR2: SGHAT and FQNNGV. The CDR3 has 19 residues. The CDR3 loop reads CASSLGERTGGKAKNIQYF. The CDR3 coding sequence is TGTGCCAGCAGCTTAGGTGAACGGACAGGGGGCAAGGCCAAAAACATTCAGTACTTC.